This passage covers 6 T cell receptor beta chains from one sample sequenced in a study of T cell responses to AZD1222 COVID-19 vaccine. Clones were sequenced by immunoSEQ multiplex PCR, and TCRdb holds only the in-frame ones, with some missing. The sample lists 100,000 or so clones, 86% seen once, with 1.4% in the top ten. Sequencing used peripheral blood, obtained on day 0 of AZD1222 vaccination. The receptors originated from an adult in good health.

This chain uses TRBV7-9 with TRBJ1-1, with D maybe TRBD1 (5 bases). Germline values: CDR1 SEHNR, CDR2 FQNEAQ (reference sequence). The germline V and J ends were trimmed by 3 bases and 4 bases, with 12 bases remaining between them. There are 14 residues in the CDR3. The CDR3 here is CASSFQGEGTEAFF. In nucleotides, the CDR3 is TGTGCCAGCAGCTTCCAGGGCGAAGGCACTGAAGCTTTCTTT.

J is TRBJ1-1 and V is TRBV10-3, with 11 bases lining up with TRBD1. CDR3 size: 16 residues. J lost 4 bases, V lost 5 bases, and 9 bases had no gene match. The germline V gene encodes CDR1 ENHRY and CDR2 SYGVKD. The CDR3 sequence is CAISRGQGASSTEAFF. The CDR3 DNA follows: TGTGCCATCAGTAGAGGACAGGGGGCTTCGAGCACTGAAGCTTTCTTT.

J is TRBJ2-1 and V is TRBV28; 10 bases agree with TRBD2. Per the germline V gene, CDR1 is MDHEN and CDR2 is SYDVKM. The V and J ends lost 7 bases and 5 bases, in that order; junction bases with no gene match: 14. CDR3 size: 17 residues. CDR3 region: CASTPLRAGGPHNEQFF. The DNA of the CDR3 is TGTGCCAGCACCCCACTTCGAGCGGGAGGGCCCCACAATGAGCAGTTCTTC.

The V call is TRBV14, the J call TRBJ2-3; D call uncertain. Trimming cost V 0 bases and J 3 bases, with 10 bases left between them. Germline V gene lookup returns CDR1 SGHDN and CDR2 FVKESK. The CDR3 sequence is 15 residues long. CDR3 DNA: TGTGCCAGCAGCCAAGATCGTAAGGTTACAGATACGCAGTATTTT. Amino acid sequence: CASSQDRKVTDTQYF.

The chain couples TRBV29-1 to TRBJ1-5; TRBD1 matches at 9 bases. The junction had 9 bases not matched to a gene; V was cut back by 4 bases and J by 5 bases. The CDR3 is 15 amino acids. Germline V gene lookup returns CDR1 SQVTM and CDR2 ANQGSEA. The CDR3: CSVAAGTGRDQPQHF. The CDR3 DNA reads TGCAGCGTTGCCGCCGGGACAGGGCGTGATCAGCCCCAGCATTTT.

Notes on this clone: The identical CDR3 is also encoded by other nucleotide sequences in the sample. The V call is TRBV27, the J call TRBJ2-2; perhaps TRBD2 as D (7 bases). V lost 7 bases and J lost 4, with 19 bases in between. CDR1 is MNHEY and CDR2 is SMNVEV in the germline V gene (reference sequence). The CDR3 length is 16 residues. The CDR3 sequence: CASTPAGAFGTGELFF. The DNA for the CDR3 is TGTGCCAGCACACCCGCGGGGGCATTCGGCACCGGGGAGCTGTTTTTT.